These 9 T cell receptor beta chains originate from one sample sequenced in a study of T cells after yellow fever vaccination. TCRdb analysed the 5' RACE reads with MiXCR anew, one entry per CDR3 protein. The table shows some 150,000 distinct CDR3 sequences, with about 7% occurring only once. This specimen consisted of CD4+ T cells sorted from PBMCs, obtained 10 days after the yellow fever booster vaccination. The source is a man younger than 40 who received the YFV17D yellow fever vaccine.

The chain links TRBV6-5 to TRBJ2-4; D is perhaps TRBD2 (5 bases). Germline CDR1 MNHEY, CDR2 SVGAGI. Trimming took 5 bases from V and 4 from J, leaving 12 bases between them. The length of the CDR3 is 14 residues. The CDR3 DNA follows: TGTGCCAGCAGTCTACACGGGGATAAAAACATTCAGTACTTC. Amino acid sequence: CASSLHGDKNIQYF.

This clonotype was seen many times. The V and J genes are TRBV12-3 or TRBV12-4 and TRBJ2-1, with D possibly TRBD1 on 5 matching bases. The CDR3 totals 13 residues. Trimming took off 0 bases at V and 5 bases at J, with 5 bases between the two ends. CDR3 in DNA: TGTGCCAGCAGTTTAGCAGGGGACAATGAGCAGTTCTTC. It specifies CASSLAGDNEQFF.

The genes are TRBV2 and TRBJ2-5; 8 bases map to TRBD1. The CDR3 covers 14 residues. Germline CDR1 and CDR2: SNHLY and FYNNEI. V trimming: 11 bases; J trimming: 5 bases; junction bases outside the gene matches: 13. CDR3 amino acids: CAGGRTGTPETQYF. In DNA, the CDR3 is TGTGCCGGAGGGAGGACAGGGACTCCGGAGACCCAGTACTTC.

This clonotype was detected many times. The gene calls are TRBV6-1 and TRBJ1-1, with 10 positions matching TRBD1. V lost 6 bases to trimming and J lost 11 bases; unmatched junction nucleotides: 15. This CDR3 is built from 15 residues. Germline V gene data show CDR1 as MNHNS and CDR2 as SASEGT. CDR3 DNA: TGTGCCAGCAGCGATTCGGGACAGGGGCAATCTTCGGCTTTCTTT. Protein: CASSDSGQGQSSAFF.

The table lists this clonotype with a few counts. The chain is built from TRBV5-4 and TRBJ2-7, with D maybe TRBD1 (7 bases). Germline V gene lookup returns CDR1 SGHNT and CDR2 YYREEE (reference sequence). This CDR3 is built from 17 residues. Trimming stripped 6 bases from V and 0 bases from J, with 22 bases between. The CDR3 spells CASNYRGGGKSSYEQYF. CDR3 sequence (DNA): TGTGCCAGCAATTACAGGGGTGGGGGGAAGAGCTCCTACGAGCAGTACTTC.

This clonotype has at least ten counts. V usage is TRBV5-1 and J usage is TRBJ2-7; D remains ambiguous. Per the germline V gene, CDR1 is SGHRS and CDR2 is YFSETQ. V dropped 4 bases and J dropped 1 base, with 21 bases sitting between them. This CDR3 has 17 amino acids. The CDR3 protein is CASSPSGQLLGSYEQYF. Here the CDR3 DNA reads TGCGCCAGCAGCCCATCCGGGCAGCTTTTGGGGTCCTACGAGCAGTACTTC.

This clonotype was recorded at least ten times. The DNA for the CDR3 is TGTGCCAGCAGAGTTGTACTAGCCAGCTCCTACAATGAGCAGTTCTTC. It specifies CASRVVLASSYNEQFF. J is TRBJ2-1 and V is TRBV6-1, with a tentative D call TRBD2 (6 bases). V lost 6 bases and J lost 0, with 15 bases in between. There are 16 residues in the CDR3. Looked up from germline, CDR1 is MNHNS and CDR2 is SASEGT.

This clonotype was detected many times. The chain uses TRBV12-3 or TRBV12-4 and TRBJ2-1, with 16 bases matching TRBD2. The V and J ends lost 5 bases and 8 bases, in that order; junction bases with no gene match: 15. The CDR3 totals 19 residues. CDR3 region: CASSHRPGTSGRAMHEQFF. CDR3 nucleotides: TGTGCCAGCAGTCACCGTCCCGGGACTAGCGGGAGGGCCATGCATGAGCAGTTCTTC.

In this sample, this clonotype turned up many times. The genes are TRBV6-5 and TRBJ2-5; D is unresolved. Germline assignment: CDR1 MNHEY and CDR2 SVGAGI. With 2 bases removed from V and 7 bases from J, the gap between germline ends came to 5 bases. The CDR3 extends over 11 amino acids. CDR3 region: CASSYKGTQYF. The CDR3 DNA follows: TGTGCCAGCAGTTACAAGGGGACCCAGTACTTC.